This T cell receptor beta chain was recovered during a study of cytomegalovirus exposure and HLA in healthy donors. The PCR was carried out with 60 Vbeta primers and 13 Jbeta primers. Assay used: immunoSEQ multiplex PCR; TCRdb lists only in-frame clones, some missing. The sample consists of approximately 110,000 clones, roughly 69% of them appearing once. Points from the study as a whole: Prior analysis indicated that the majority of TCR beta V segments exhibited productivity approximately 90% or approximately 30% of the time. Relative to the roughly 700-donor mean, N-insertions were reportedly fewer in an Asian-associated ancestry cluster in a later analysis.

As concerns this clone: Its target is unknown.

This CDR3 has 14 residues. V was clipped by 1 base and J by 5 bases, with 12 bases between them. From germline, CDR1 is MGHRA and CDR2 YSYEKL. The material sequenced was PBMCs. The TCR comes from a man in his thirties or forties in good health and CMV-seropositive. V is TRBV4-1 and J is TRBJ2-7; a weak D match, TRBD1 (6 bases). The CDR3 DNA sequence: TGCGCCAGCAGCCAAGTGACAGGCCCCCACGAGCAGTACTTC. Residues: CASSQVTGPHEQYF.